The 15 T cell receptor beta chains below all came from one sample that was sequenced in a study of PD-L1 blockade in urothelial cancer. Time point noted: pretreatment peripheral blood. Data came from immunoSEQ multiplex PCR; TCRdb stores just in-frame clones and leaves some out. Of tens of thousands of clones in the sample, 90% are singletons; the top ten hold under 2%. Sequences were derived from PBMCs, sampled around atezolizumab (anti-PD-L1) treatment. The receptors here all came from a man between 60 and 70 years old with urothelial cancer.

The chain carries TRBV4-1 and TRBJ2-3; 9 positions match TRBD2. Per germline, CDR1 MGHRA and CDR2 YSYEKL. The V and J ends lost 4 bases and 1 base, in that order; junction bases with no gene match: 9. The CDR3 spans 17 residues. The CDR3 DNA sequence: TGCGCCAGCAGCCGGGGGTTAGCGGGAGATGGCACAGATACGCAGTATTTT. Protein sequence: CASSRGLAGDGTDTQYF.

The rearrangement joins TRBV5-6 to TRBJ2-5; D call uncertain. Trimming stripped 1 base from V and 5 bases from J, with 6 bases between. This CDR3 has 12 amino acids. In germline, CDR1 is SGHDT, CDR2 YYEEEE. This chain's CDR3 is CASSLSPETQYF. The CDR3 DNA reads TGTGCCAGCAGCTTGTCCCCGGAGACCCAGTACTTC. The full variable domain, its missing parts supplied by reference TRBV5-6 and TRBJ2-5, is DAGVTQSPTHLIKTRGQQVTLRCSPKSGHDTVSWYQQALGQGPQFIFQYYEEEERQRGNFPDRFSGHQFPNYSSELNVNALLLGDSALYLCASSLSPETQYFGPGTRLLVL.

The CDR3 DNA reads TGTGCCAGAAGCCAAGGACAGGGGGCAATAGGCTACACCTTC. It yields the protein CARSQGQGAIGYTF. The chain links TRBV5-3 to TRBJ1-2, with TRBD1 matching 11 bases. TRBV5-3 is sorted into the ORF group, with uncertain function. V gave up 4 bases and J gave up 8 bases; unmatched junction bases: 7. The CDR3 spans 14 residues.

This chain joins TRBV7-2 and TRBJ2-4; 7 bases match TRBD2. Germline lookup yields CDR1 SGHTA and CDR2 FQGNSA. The CDR3 extends over 14 amino acids. The junction had 2 bases not matched to a gene; V was cut back by 3 bases and J by 3 bases. CDR3 region: CASSLGGGKNIQYF. In DNA form, the CDR3 reads TGTGCCAGCAGCTTGGGCGGGGGCAAAAACATTCAGTACTTC.

The V gene is TRBV4-3, the J gene TRBJ2-2; 15 bases align to TRBD2. The CDR3 is 18 amino acids. Unmatched junction bases numbered 9, after V lost 4 bases and J lost 6 bases. Germline CDR1 reads LGHNA; CDR2 reads YSLEER. CDR3 sequence: CASSLGGLAGGGAGELFF. The CDR3, as DNA: TGCGCCAGCAGCCTTGGGGGACTAGCGGGAGGTGGGGCCGGGGAGCTGTTTTTT.

This clone was found once. The V gene is TRBV7-2, the J gene TRBJ1-5, with no clear D. Germline V lookup: CDR1 SGHTA, CDR2 FQGNSA. With 3 bases removed from V and 4 bases from J, the gap between germline ends came to 7 bases. CDR3 length equals 13 residues. Written as DNA, the CDR3 is TGTGCCAGCAGCTTTTTTCAGAATCAGCCCCAGCATTTT. Amino acids: CASSFFQNQPQHF.

The rearrangement links TRBV19 to TRBJ1-5; 8 nucleotides line up with TRBD1. The trim removed 4 bases at V and 0 bases at J, leaving 5 bases unmatched. The CDR3 has 16 residues. Germline CDR1 and CDR2: LNHDA and SQIVND (reference sequence). This chain's CDR3 is CASSKTGVNSNQPQHF. The DNA for the CDR3 is TGTGCCAGTAGTAAGACAGGGGTCAATAGCAATCAGCCCCAGCATTTT.

The chain has TRBV28 and TRBJ1-3; D is ambiguous. Germline assignment: CDR1 MDHEN and CDR2 SYDVKM. The CDR3 totals 14 residues. Trimming took 8 bases from V and 0 from J, leaving 11 bases between them. CDR3 nucleotides: TGTGCCAGCGTTTCGGGGATCTCTGGAAACACCATATATTTT. Protein sequence: CASVSGISGNTIYF.

The gene calls are TRBV5-4 and TRBJ1-6; TRBD1 aligns across 10 bases. CDR1 and CDR2 (germline): SGHNT, YYREEE (reference sequence). V lost 4 bases to trimming and J lost 9 bases; unmatched junction nucleotides: 4. The CDR3 contains 14 residues. The CDR3 spells CASSRTGGGSPLHF. CDR3 nucleotides: TGTGCCAGCAGCCGGACAGGGGGGGGTTCACCCCTCCACTTT.

The chain joins TRBV9 to TRBJ2-5, with D uncertain. The CDR3 consists of 14 residues. The V end lost 4 bases, the J end lost 1 base, and 11 bases lay between the germline ends. Per germline, CDR1 SGDLS and CDR2 YYNGEE. The CDR3 region is CASSRDISQETQYF. CDR3 nucleotide sequence: TGTGCCAGCAGCCGAGACATTTCCCAAGAGACCCAGTACTTC.

The CDR3, as DNA: TGTGCCAGCAGTCGGACAGCCTCTGGAAACACCATATATTTT. This gives the protein CASSRTASGNTIYF. The chain has TRBV28 and TRBJ1-3; tentatively, D is TRBD1 (6 bases). The germline CDR1 and CDR2 sequences are MDHEN and SYDVKM. CDR3 length: 14 amino acids. The V end was cut by 5 bases, the J end by 0 bases, with 8 bases between.

This clone was counted between two and nine times. The chain recombines TRBV10-1 with TRBJ2-7; 9 positions match TRBD2. This CDR3 contains 18 residues. V trimming: 7 bases; J trimming: 3 bases; junction bases outside the gene matches: 19. The germline CDR1 and CDR2 sequences are WNHNN and SYGVQD (reference sequence). The CDR3 DNA follows: TGCGCCAGCATCACCTACCCCTTAGCGGGGGCGGGGAACTACGAGCAGTACTTC. Amino acid sequence: CASITYPLAGAGNYEQYF.

The chain uses TRBV5-1 and TRBJ2-1; 12 nucleotides agree with TRBD2. Germline V lookup: CDR1 SGHRS, CDR2 YFSETQ. V lost 6 bases and J lost 4; bases outside the gene matches: 2. This CDR3 is 14 amino acids long. CDR3 DNA sequence: TGCGCCAGCAACCTAGCGGGGGGGTACAATGAGCAGTTCTTC. Its protein is CASNLAGGYNEQFF.

This chain joins TRBV4-2 and TRBJ2-2; 12 bases align to TRBD2. The CDR3 is made up of 18 amino acids. Germline V lookup: CDR1 LGHNA, CDR2 YNFKEQ. The V segment lost 1 base and the J segment 1 base; nucleotides outside the gene matches: 4. The CDR3 loop is CASSQVTLAGGNTGELFF. The CDR3 coding sequence is TGTGCCAGCAGCCAAGTGACACTAGCGGGGGGGAACACCGGGGAGCTGTTTTTT.

In its sample, this clone was seen once. The chain links TRBV4-3 to TRBJ2-3; D remains ambiguous. Deletions cut 0 bases from V and 0 bases from J, with 16 bases between. The CDR3 spans 18 residues. Germline V gene lookup returns CDR1 LGHNA and CDR2 YSLEER. This CDR3 reads CASSQEHYTLSSTDTQYF. The CDR3 bases are TGCGCCAGCAGCCAAGAGCACTACACATTATCTAGCACAGATACGCAGTATTTT.